This T cell receptor beta chain derives from a study of blood T cell repertoires in COVID-19. Germline loops: CDR1 LGHDT, CDR2 YNNKEL (reference sequence). V was cut by 2 bases and J by 7 bases, with 12 bases left in between. The length of the CDR3 is 15 residues. Sequenced by immunoSEQ multiplex PCR; TCRdb stores in-frame clones only, minus some. The sample holds over 200,000 clones, about 83% seen once. Sequencing was performed on peripheral blood. This chain links TRBV3-1 (or the pseudogene TRBV3-2) with TRBJ1-6; D not certain. The clonotype comes from a man aged 35-49 years with active or convalescent COVID-19. CDR3 DNA: TGTGCCAGCAGCCAATCTTGGGGAGGGAATTCACCCCTCCACTTT. Residues: CASSQSWGGNSPLHF.